The clone carrying this TCR beta chain was observed at least ten times. The CDR3 runs 15 residues. Germline V CDR1 and CDR2: MGHRA, YSYEKL. Trimming took 0 bases from V and 8 from J, leaving 14 bases between them. Sequencing of 15-18 subjects in each run yielded over 160 million TCR-beta sequences. TCRdb independently ran MiXCR on the 5' RACE reads; one entry per CDR3 protein. Found here are about 24,000 distinct CDR3 sequences, 13% of them singletons; the top ten hold approximately 16%. The data belong to a study of neurological immune-mediated disorders. The sequencing sample was made of PBMCs. The genes are TRBV4-1 and TRBJ2-1, with D maybe TRBD2 (7 bases). The clonotype comes from a woman aged 40 to 50 with HTLV-1-associated myelopathy (HAM/TSP). The CDR3 nucleotides are TGCGCCAGCAGCCAAGATTCGGGGGGCGGCGATGAGCAGTTCTTC. Encoded protein: CASSQDSGGGDEQFF.